This entry features one T cell receptor beta chain sequence. Its specificity is unknown. Clones were sequenced by immunoSEQ multiplex PCR, and TCRdb holds only the in-frame ones, with some missing. Seen here are fewer than 150,000 clones, approximately 90% observed once, and the top ten hold 7.7%. Germline lookup yields CDR1 WNHNN and CDR2 SYGVQD (reference sequence). CDR3 length equals 15 residues. J lost 3 bases, V lost 8 bases, and 8 bases had no gene match. This sample was taken from a study of T cell responses to AZD1222 COVID-19 vaccine. Overall study: Second doses were pooled across both intervals (about 4 or about 12 weeks).

Study-wide results and limits: Spike-specific TCR depth and breadth grew after two AZD1222 doses.

The material was peripheral blood, obtained on day 0 of AZD1222 vaccination. This TCR derives from an adult in good health. The chain is built from TRBV10-1 and TRBJ2-1; 9 bases line up with TRBD2. The CDR3 spells CASSRAGGNYNEQFF. The CDR3 DNA reads as TGCGCCAGCTCTAGAGCGGGAGGAAACTACAATGAGCAGTTCTTC.